The TCR beta chain under discussion was sequenced for a study of blood T cell repertoires in COVID-19. About the study: Samples came from the United States, Italy and Spain, spanning acute and convalescent COVID-19. T cells, B-cell-depleted T cells, or PBMCs supplied cDNA or gDNA.

The CDR3 is made up of 14 amino acids. Germline CDR1 is SGHRS and CDR2 is YFSETQ. Trimming removed 4 bases from V and 2 bases from J; junction bases left unmatched: 5. In the original analysis: Nucleated cell counts were estimated from reference gene primer amplification. Assay used: immunoSEQ multiplex PCR; TCRdb lists only in-frame clones, some missing. That table furnishes V, J and clone size, whereas the DNA furnished D and trimming. The sample carries some 270,000 clones, 75% to 90% recorded once. The rearrangement links TRBV5-1 to TRBJ1-2; TRBD1 agrees at 7 bases. The sample was PBMCs or T cells enriched from blood (not recorded which). This TCR was recovered from a middle-aged woman who had recovered from COVID-19. CDR3 in DNA: TGCGCCAGCAGCAAGGGACAGAGAAACTATGGCTACACCTTC. Its translation is CASSKGQRNYGYTF.